This TCR beta chain was observed in a study of CD8+CD57+ T cells in acquired aplastic anemia. Germline V gene sequence: CDR1 MNHNS, CDR2 SASEGT. The V segment lost 6 bases and the J segment 2 bases; nucleotides outside the gene matches: 12. CDR3 size: 17 residues. This clonotype has a handful of counts. Genomic DNA constituted the template upon which TCR beta VDJ and CDR3 profiling was performed. TCRdb processed the reads anew with MiXCR; each CDR3 protein has one entry. The sample carries 200,000 to 250,000 distinct CDR3 sequences, about 37% recorded once. This TCR derives from a human donor in good health, serving as a control. The chain links TRBV6-1 to TRBJ2-1; 8 bases agree with TRBD2. Sample: sorted CD4+, CD8+, or CD8+CD57+ T cells (not recorded which) from PBMCs. As DNA, the CDR3 is TGTGCCAGCAGACTAGCGGCTACGAACAGCGCCTACAATGAGCAGTTCTTC. Its translation is CASRLAATNSAYNEQFF.